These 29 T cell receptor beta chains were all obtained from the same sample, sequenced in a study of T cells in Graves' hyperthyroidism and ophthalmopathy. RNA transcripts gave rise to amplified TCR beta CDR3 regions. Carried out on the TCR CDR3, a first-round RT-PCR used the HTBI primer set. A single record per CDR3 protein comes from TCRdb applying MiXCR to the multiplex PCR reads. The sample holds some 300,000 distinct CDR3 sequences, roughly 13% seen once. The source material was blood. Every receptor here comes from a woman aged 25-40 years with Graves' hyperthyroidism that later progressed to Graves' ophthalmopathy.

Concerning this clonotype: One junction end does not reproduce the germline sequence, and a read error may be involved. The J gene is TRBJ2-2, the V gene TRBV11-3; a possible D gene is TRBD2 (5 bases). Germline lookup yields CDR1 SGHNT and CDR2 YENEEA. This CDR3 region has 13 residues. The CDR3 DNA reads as TGTACCAGCAGCTTCTCGGAGGTCGGGGAGCTGTTTTTT. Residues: CTSSFSEVGELFF.

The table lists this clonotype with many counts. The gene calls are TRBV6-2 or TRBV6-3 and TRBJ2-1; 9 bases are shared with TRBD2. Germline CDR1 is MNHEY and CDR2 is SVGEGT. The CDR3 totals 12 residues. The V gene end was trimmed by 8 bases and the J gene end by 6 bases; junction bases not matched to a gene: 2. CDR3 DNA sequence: TGTGCCAGCGATAGCGGGAGCAATGAGCAGTTCTTC. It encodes CASDSGSNEQFF.

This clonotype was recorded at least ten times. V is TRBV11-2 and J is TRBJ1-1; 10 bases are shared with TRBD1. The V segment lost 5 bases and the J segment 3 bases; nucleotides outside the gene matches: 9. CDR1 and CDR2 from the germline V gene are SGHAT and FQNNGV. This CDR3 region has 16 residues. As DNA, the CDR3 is TGTGCCAGCAGCGCCGGACAGGGGGGATTTGACACTGAAGCTTTCTTT. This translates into CASSAGQGGFDTEAFF.

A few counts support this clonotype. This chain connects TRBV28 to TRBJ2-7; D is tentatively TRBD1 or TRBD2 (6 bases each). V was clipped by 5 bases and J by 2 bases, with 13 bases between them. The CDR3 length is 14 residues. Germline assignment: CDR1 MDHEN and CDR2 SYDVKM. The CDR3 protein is CASSTGATPYEQYF. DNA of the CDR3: TGTGCCAGCAGTACGGGGGCAACTCCCTACGAGCAGTACTTC.

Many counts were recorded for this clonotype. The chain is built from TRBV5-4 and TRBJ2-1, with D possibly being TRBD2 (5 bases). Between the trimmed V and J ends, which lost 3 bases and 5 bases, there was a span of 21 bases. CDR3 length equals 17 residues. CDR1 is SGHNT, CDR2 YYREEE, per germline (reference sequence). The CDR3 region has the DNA TGTGCCAGCAGCTCCCCAGCTGGGAGTGTTAGGGACAATGAGCAGTTCTTC. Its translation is CASSSPAGSVRDNEQFF.

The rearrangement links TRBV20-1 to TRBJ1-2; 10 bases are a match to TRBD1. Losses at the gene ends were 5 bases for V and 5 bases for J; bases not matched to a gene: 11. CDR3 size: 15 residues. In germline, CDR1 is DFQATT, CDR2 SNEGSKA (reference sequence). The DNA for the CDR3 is TGCAGTGCTCCAACACCGGGACAGGGGAGGTATGGCTACACCTTC. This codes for CSAPTPGQGRYGYTF.

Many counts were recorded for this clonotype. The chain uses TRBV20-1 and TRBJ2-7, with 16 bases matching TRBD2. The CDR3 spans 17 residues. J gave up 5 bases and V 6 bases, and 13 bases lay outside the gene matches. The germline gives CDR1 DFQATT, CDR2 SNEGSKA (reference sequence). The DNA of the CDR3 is TGCAGTGCGGAGGGACTAGCGGGAGGGCCCGTCTTCAACGAGCAGTACTTC. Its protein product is CSAEGLAGGPVFNEQYF.

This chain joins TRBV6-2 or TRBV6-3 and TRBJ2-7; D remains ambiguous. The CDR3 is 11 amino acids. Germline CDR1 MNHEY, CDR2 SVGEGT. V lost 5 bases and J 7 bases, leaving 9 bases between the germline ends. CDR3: CASSHFNEQYF. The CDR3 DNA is TGTGCCAGCAGTCACTTCAATGAGCAGTACTTC.

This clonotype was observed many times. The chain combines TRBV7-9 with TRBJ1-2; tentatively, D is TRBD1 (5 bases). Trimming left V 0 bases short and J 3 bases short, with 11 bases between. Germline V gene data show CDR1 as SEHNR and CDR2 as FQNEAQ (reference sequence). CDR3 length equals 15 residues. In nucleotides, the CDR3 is TGTGCCAGCAGCTTAGCGGACCAGGGCTACTATGGCTACACCTTC. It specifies CASSLADQGYYGYTF.

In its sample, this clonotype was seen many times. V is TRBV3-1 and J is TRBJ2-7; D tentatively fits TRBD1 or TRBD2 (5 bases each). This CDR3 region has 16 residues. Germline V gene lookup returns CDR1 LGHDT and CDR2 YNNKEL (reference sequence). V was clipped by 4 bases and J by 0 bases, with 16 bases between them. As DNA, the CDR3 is TGTGCCAGCAGCCTCGGGCAGGGACGGGACTCCTACGAGCAGTACTTC. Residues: CASSLGQGRDSYEQYF.

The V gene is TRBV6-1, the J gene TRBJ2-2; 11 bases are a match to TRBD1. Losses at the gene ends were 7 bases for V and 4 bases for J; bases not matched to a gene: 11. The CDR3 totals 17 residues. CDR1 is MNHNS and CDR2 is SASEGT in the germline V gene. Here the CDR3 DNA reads TGTGCCAGCAACAGTAGACTCGGGACAGGGGGCACCGGGGAGCTGTTTTTT. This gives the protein CASNSRLGTGGTGELFF.

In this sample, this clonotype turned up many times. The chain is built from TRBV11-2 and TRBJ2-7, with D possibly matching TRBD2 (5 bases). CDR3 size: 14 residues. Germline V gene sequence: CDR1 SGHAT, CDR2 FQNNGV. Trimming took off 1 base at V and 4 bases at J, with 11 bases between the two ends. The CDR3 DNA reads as TGTGCCAGCAGCTTAGTGGAGGCAAAGTACGAGCAGTACTTC. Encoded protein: CASSLVEAKYEQYF.

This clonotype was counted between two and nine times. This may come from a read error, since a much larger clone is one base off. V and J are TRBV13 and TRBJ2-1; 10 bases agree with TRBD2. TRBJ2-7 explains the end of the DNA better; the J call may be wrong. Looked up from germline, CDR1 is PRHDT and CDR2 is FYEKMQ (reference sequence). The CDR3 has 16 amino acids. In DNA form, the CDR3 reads TGTGCCAGCAGCCCAGATGGGACTAGCGCTTACAATGAGCAGTACTTC. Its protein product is CASSPDGTSAYNEQYF.

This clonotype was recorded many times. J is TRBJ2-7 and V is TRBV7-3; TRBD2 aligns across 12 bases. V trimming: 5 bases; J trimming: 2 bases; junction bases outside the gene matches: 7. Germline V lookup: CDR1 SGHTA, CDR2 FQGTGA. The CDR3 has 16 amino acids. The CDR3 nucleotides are TGTGCCAGCAGCCCCTCCGGACTAGCGGGGCCCTACGAGCAGTACTTC. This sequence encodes CASSPSGLAGPYEQYF.

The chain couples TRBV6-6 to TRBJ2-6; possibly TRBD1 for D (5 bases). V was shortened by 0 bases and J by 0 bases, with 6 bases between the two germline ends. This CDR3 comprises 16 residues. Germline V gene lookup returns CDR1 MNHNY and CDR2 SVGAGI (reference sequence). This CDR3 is CASSYSGASGANVLTF. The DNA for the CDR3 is TGTGCCAGCAGTTACTCAGGGGCCTCTGGGGCCAACGTCCTGACTTTC.

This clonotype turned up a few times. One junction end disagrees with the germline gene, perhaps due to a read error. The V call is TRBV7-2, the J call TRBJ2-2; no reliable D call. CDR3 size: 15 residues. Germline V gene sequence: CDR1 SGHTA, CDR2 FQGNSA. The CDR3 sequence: CAISETRPGTGELFF. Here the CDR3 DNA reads TGTGCCATCAGCGAAACAAGACCAGGCACCGGGGAGCTGTTTTTT. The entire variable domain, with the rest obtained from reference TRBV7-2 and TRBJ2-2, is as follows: GAGVSQSPSNKVTEKGKDVELRCDPISGHTALYWYRQSLGQGLEFLIYFQGNSAPDKSGLPSDRFSAERTGGSVSTLTIQRTQQEDSAVYLCAISETRPGTGELFFGEGSRLTVL.

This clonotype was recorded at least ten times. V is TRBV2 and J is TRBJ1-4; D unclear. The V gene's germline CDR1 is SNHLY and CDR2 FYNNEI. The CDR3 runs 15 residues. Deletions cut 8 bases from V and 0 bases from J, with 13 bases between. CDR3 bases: TGTGCCAGCGTGGCTTACGGAGCAACTAATGAAAAACTGTTTTTT. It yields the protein CASVAYGATNEKLFF.

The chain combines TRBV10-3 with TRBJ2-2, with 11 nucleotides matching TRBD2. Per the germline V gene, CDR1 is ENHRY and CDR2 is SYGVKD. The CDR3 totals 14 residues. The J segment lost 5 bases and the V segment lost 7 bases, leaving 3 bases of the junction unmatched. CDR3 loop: CAITRTSGTGELFF. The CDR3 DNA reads TGTGCCATCACAAGGACTAGCGGGACCGGGGAGCTGTTTTTT.

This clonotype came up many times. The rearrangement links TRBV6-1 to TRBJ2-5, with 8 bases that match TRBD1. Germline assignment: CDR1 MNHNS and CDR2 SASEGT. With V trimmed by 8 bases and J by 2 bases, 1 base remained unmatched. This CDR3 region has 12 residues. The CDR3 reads CASGQGQETQYF. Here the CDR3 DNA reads TGTGCCAGCGGACAGGGTCAAGAGACCCAGTACTTC.

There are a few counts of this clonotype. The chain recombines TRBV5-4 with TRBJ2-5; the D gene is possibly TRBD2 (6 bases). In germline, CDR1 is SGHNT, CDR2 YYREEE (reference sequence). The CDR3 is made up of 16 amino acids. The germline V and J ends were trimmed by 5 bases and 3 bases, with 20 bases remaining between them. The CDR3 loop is CASRPLGVREEETQYF. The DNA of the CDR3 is TGTGCCAGCAGACCGCTGGGGGTCAGGGAGGAAGAGACCCAGTACTTC.

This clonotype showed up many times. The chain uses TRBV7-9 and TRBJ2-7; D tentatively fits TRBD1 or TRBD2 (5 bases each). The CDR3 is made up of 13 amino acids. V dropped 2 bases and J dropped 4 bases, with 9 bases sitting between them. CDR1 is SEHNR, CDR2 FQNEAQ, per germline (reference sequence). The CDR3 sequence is CASSLMGVYEQYF. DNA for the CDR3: TGTGCCAGCAGCTTAATGGGGGTTTACGAGCAGTACTTC.

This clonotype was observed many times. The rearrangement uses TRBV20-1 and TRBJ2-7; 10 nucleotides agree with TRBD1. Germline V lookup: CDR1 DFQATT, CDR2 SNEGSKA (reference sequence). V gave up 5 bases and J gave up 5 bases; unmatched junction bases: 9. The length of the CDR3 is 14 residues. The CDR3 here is CSAPRGDRGDEQYF. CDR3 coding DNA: TGCAGTGCTCCCCGCGGGGACAGGGGCGACGAGCAGTACTTC.

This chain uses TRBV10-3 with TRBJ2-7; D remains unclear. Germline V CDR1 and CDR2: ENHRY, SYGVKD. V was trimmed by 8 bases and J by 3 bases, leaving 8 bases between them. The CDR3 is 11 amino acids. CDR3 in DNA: TGTGCCATCCTGGCCAACTACGAGCAGTACTTC. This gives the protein CAILANYEQYF.

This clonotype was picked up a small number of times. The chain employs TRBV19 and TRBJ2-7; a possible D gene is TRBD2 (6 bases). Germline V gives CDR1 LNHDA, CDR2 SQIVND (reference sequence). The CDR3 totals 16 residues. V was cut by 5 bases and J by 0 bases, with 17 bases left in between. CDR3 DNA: TGTGCCAGTAGTCCCCTGGGGGGTTCGTACTCCTACGAGCAGTACTTC. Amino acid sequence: CASSPLGGSYSYEQYF.

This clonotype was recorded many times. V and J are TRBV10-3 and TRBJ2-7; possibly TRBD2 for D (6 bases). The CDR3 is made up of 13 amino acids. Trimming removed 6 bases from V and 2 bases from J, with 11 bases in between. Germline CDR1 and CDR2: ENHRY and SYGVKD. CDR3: CAISPGSAYEQYF. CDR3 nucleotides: TGTGCCATCAGCCCCGGGAGCGCCTACGAGCAGTACTTC.

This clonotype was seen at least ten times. The CDR3 nucleotides read TGTGCCAGCAGTTCCCAGAGACGGGGGTCCTACGAGCAGTACTTC. Translation gives CASSSQRRGSYEQYF. The chain combines TRBV6-1 with TRBJ2-7, with a tentative D call TRBD2 (6 bases). From germline, CDR1 is MNHNS and CDR2 SASEGT. The CDR3 totals 15 residues. The V end was cut by 5 bases, the J end by 1 base, with 15 bases between.

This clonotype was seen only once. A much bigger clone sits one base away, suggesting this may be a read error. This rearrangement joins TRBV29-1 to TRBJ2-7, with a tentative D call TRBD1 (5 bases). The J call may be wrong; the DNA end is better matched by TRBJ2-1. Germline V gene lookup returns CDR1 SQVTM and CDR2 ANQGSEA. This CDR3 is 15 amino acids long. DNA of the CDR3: TGCAGCGTACTTCCCGTCAATTCAGGGATCTACGAGCAGTTCTTC. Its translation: CSVLPVNSGIYEQFF.

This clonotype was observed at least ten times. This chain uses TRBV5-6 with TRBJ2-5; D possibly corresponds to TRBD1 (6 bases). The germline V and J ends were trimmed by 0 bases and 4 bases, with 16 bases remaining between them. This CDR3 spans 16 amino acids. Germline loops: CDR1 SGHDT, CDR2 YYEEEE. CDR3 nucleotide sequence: TGTGCCAGCAGCTTGGATTGGACAGAGCAGGGAGAGACCCAGTACTTC. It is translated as CASSLDWTEQGETQYF. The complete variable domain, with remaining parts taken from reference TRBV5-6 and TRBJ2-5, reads DAGVTQSPTHLIKTRGQQVTLRCSPKSGHDTVSWYQQALGQGPQFIFQYYEEEERQRGNFPDRFSGHQFPNYSSELNVNALLLGDSALYLCASSLDWTEQGETQYFGPGTRLLVL.

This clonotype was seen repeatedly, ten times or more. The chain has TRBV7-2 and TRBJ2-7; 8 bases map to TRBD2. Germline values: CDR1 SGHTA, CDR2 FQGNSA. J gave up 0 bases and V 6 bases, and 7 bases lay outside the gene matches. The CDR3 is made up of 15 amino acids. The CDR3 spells CASRSLAGLSYEQYF. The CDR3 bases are TGTGCCAGCAGGTCCCTAGCGGGCCTCTCCTACGAGCAGTACTTC.